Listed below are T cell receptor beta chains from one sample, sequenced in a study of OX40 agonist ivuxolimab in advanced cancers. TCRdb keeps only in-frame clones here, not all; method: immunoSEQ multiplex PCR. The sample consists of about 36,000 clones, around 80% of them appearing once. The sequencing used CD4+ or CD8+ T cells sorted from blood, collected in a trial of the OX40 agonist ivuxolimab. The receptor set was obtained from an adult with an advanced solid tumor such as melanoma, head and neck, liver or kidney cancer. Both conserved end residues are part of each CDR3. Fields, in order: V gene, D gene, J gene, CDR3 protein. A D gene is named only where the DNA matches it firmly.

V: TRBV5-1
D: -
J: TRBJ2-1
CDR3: CASSHGYNEQFF

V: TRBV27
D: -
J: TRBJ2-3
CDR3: CASSKHPTRGSTDTQYF

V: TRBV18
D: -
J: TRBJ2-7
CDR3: CASSPQGREQYF

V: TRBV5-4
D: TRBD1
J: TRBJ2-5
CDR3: CASSSFDRDQETQYF

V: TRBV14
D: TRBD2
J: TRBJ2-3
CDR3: CASSQGGEEDTQYF

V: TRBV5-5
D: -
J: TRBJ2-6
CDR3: CASSATGTSGANVLTF

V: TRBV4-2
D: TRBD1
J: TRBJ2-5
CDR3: CASSQGAQTGGRETQYF

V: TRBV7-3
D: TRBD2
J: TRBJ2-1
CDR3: CASSLIGLAGGYNEQFF

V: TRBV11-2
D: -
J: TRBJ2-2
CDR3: CASGPRRTGELFF

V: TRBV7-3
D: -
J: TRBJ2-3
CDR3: CASNRGLFTDTQYF

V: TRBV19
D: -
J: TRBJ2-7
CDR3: CASSINRGPLYEQYF

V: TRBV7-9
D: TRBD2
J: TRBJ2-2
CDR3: CASSLAGGYTGELFF

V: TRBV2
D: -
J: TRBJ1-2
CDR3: CASSGDRLYGYTF

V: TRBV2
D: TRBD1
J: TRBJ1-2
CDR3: CASTLGQNSYYGYTF

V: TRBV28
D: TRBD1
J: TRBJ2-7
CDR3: CASSSTGSMTYEQYF

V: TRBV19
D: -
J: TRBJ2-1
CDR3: CASSQGSHFYNEQFF

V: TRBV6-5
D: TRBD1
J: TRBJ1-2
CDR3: CASSPPGTGYYTF

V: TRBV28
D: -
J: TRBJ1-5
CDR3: CASRTDGGYSNQPQHF

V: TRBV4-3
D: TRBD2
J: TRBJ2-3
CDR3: CASSQEVGGADTQYF

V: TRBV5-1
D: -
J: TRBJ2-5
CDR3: CASSFGDVQETQYF

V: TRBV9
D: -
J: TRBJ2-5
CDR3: CASSPPAGETQYF

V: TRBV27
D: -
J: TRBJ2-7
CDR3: CASSSRQNYEQYF

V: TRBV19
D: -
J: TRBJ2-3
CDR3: CASSIGQATDTQYF

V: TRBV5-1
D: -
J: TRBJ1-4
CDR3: CASSYSGAATNEKLFF